Listed below are T cell receptor beta chains from one sample, sequenced in a study of CD8 T cells in ankylosing spondylitis. TCRdb re-called the 5' RACE reads with MiXCR, one entry per CDR3 protein. The table has roughly 86,000 distinct CDR3 sequences, around 9.4% seen once. The source material was blood, either unsorted or a sorted T cell fraction (not recorded which). The receptor source for this set is a male donor with ankylosing spondylitis or in good health (not recorded which). Each CDR3 is given with its conserved first and last residue. D genes are given only for firm matches. A row's size may be missing; if present it is once, few, many or a size class.

CDR3 protein,CDR3 DNA,D gene,CDR3 length,V gene,clone size,J gene
CASSLSAGGYNEQFF,TGTGCCAGCAGTTTATCAGCGGGGGGATACAATGAGCAGTTCTTC,TRBD2,15,TRBV27,many,TRBJ2-1
CASRDRGTIGEQFF,TGCGCCAGCCGCGACAGGGGGACAATCGGTGAGCAGTTCTTC,TRBD1,14,TRBV5-1,many,TRBJ2-1
CASSPGLAGVSDTQYF,TGTGCCAGCTCCCCAGGACTAGCGGGGGTTTCAGATACGCAGTATTTT,TRBD2,16,TRBV13,many,TRBJ2-3
CSVINKQGAGYNQPQHF,TGCAGCGTGATAAATAAACAGGGGGCGGGTTACAATCAGCCCCAGCATTTT,TRBD1,17,TRBV29-1,many,TRBJ1-5
CASNRAGETQYF,TGTGCCAGCAACCGTGCCGGAGAGACCCAGTACTTC,-,12,TRBV2,many,TRBJ2-5
CASRAAGGLSDEQFF,TGTGCCAGCAGGGCAGCGGGGGGGCTTTCCGATGAGCAGTTCTTC,TRBD2,15,TRBV5-4,-,TRBJ2-1
CASSQGSYEQYF,TGCGCCAGCAGCCAAGGATCTTACGAGCAGTACTTC,-,12,TRBV4-1,many,TRBJ2-7
CASSLTRGGTGGAKTQYF,TGTGCCAGCAGTTTAACACGGGGGGGGACAGGGGGCGCGAAGACCCAGTACTTC,TRBD1,18,TRBV27,-,TRBJ2-5
CASSSHLPSTDTQYF,TGTGCCAGCAGTTCCCACCTCCCTAGCACAGATACGCAGTATTTT,-,15,TRBV12-3/TRBV12-4,many,TRBJ2-3
CASKIIAGAYEQYF,TGTGCCAGCAAGATCATAGCGGGGGCCTACGAGCAGTACTTC,TRBD2,14,TRBV6-1,-,TRBJ2-7
CASSDPGLASSSGELFF,TGTGCCAGCAGCGATCCGGGACTAGCTTCTTCGAGCGGGGAGCTGTTTTTT,TRBD2,17,TRBV7-6,many,TRBJ2-2
CASSQEGLAGAATQYF,TGTGCCAGCAGCCAAGAAGGGCTAGCGGGGGCCGCTACGCAGTATTTT,TRBD2,16,TRBV4-2,many,TRBJ2-3
CASSHLKDRGQETQYF,TGCGCCAGCAGTCACTTAAAGGACAGGGGCCAAGAGACCCAGTACTTC,TRBD1,16,TRBV23-1,many,TRBJ2-5
CASSQVRDGWGQETQYF,TGTGCCAGCAGCCAAGTTCGGGACGGCTGGGGCCAAGAGACCCAGTACTTC,-,17,TRBV14,-,TRBJ2-5
CASSVVSGGNGGTQYF,TGTGCCAGCAGCGTGGTTAGCGGGGGGAACGGCGGTACGCAGTATTTT,TRBD2,16,TRBV9,many,TRBJ2-3
CATSLQANSNQPQHF,TGTGCCACCAGTTTACAGGCCAATAGCAATCAGCCCCAGCATTTT,-,15,TRBV15,many,TRBJ1-5
CASSRPPGQLNTEAFF,TGTGCCAGCAGCCGACCTCCGGGACAGTTGAACACTGAAGCTTTCTTT,TRBD1,16,TRBV6-1,many,TRBJ1-1
CASSLVVQRGNTDTQYF,TGTGCCAGCAGCTTAGTGGTCCAGCGGGGGAACACAGATACGCAGTATTTT,TRBD2,17,TRBV7-8,many,TRBJ2-3
CASRDGSYNEQFF,TGTGCCAGCAGAGACGGGTCCTACAATGAGCAGTTCTTC,-,13,TRBV13,many,TRBJ2-1
CASSSLYQETQYF,TGTGCCAGCAGTTCGTTGTACCAAGAGACCCAGTACTTC,-,13,TRBV28,many,TRBJ2-5
CASSEAGNRGLNQPQHF,TGTGCCAGCAGTGAAGCGGGGAACAGAGGGCTGAATCAGCCCCAGCATTTT,-,17,TRBV2,many,TRBJ1-5
CATSDHPGPGKETQYF,TGTGCCACCAGTGATCATCCGGGACCCGGGAAAGAGACCCAGTACTTC,-,16,TRBV24-1,many,TRBJ2-5
CSAPHSVGRTDTQYF,TGCAGTGCCCCTCATTCAGTTGGCCGCACAGATACGCAGTATTTT,-,15,TRBV20-1,many,TRBJ2-3
CASSPMGQGRQPQHF,TGTGCCAGCAGCCCCATGGGACAGGGGAGACAGCCCCAGCATTTT,TRBD1,15,TRBV28,many,TRBJ1-5
CASSAEAGGNEQFF,TGTGCCAGCAGCGCGGAGGCCGGGGGCAATGAGCAGTTCTTC,-,14,TRBV2,-,TRBJ2-1
CASSLQGGDTQYF,TGTGCCAGCAGTTTACAGGGCGGAGATACGCAGTATTTT,-,13,TRBV12-3/TRBV12-4,many,TRBJ2-3
CASSSRDMPNEKLFF,TGTGCCAGCAGCTCCCGGGACATGCCTAATGAAAAACTGTTTTTT,-,15,TRBV7-2,many,TRBJ1-4
CASSPRQDLEAFF,TGTGCCAGCAGCCCCCGCCAGGACCTTGAAGCTTTCTTT,-,13,TRBV7-2,many,TRBJ1-1
CASSLSPTGTSEQYF,TGTGCCAGCAGCTTAAGCCCGACAGGGACCTCCGAGCAGTACTTC,TRBD1,15,TRBV11-2,many,TRBJ2-7
CASSQTGVYNEQFF,TGTGCCAGCAGCCAGACAGGGGTGTACAATGAGCAGTTCTTC,TRBD1,14,TRBV7-3,many,TRBJ2-1
CAWSPSGPYGYTF,TGTGCCTGGAGCCCAAGTGGGCCCTATGGCTACACCTTC,-,13,TRBV30,many,TRBJ1-2
CASSPTVDSGYTF,TGTGCCAGCAGCCCGACAGTTGATTCTGGCTACACCTTC,-,13,TRBV14,many,TRBJ1-2
CASSFYEETQYF,TGTGCCAGCAGTTTTTATGAAGAGACCCAGTACTTC,-,12,TRBV28,-,TRBJ2-5
CASSPSGGSTDTQYF,TGTGCCAGCTCACCAAGCGGGGGGAGCACAGATACGCAGTATTTT,TRBD2,15,TRBV18,few,TRBJ2-3
CASFTRQGRGETQYF,TGTGCCAGCTTTACGCGGCAGGGGAGAGGGGAGACCCAGTACTTC,-,15,TRBV28,-,TRBJ2-5
CASSLQGSDYGYTF,TGCGCCAGCAGCCTACAGGGGTCTGACTATGGCTACACCTTC,TRBD1,14,TRBV5-1,-,TRBJ1-2
CASRFRETQYF,TGTGCCAGCAGGTTTAGGGAGACCCAGTACTTC,-,11,TRBV6-5,many,TRBJ2-5
CSATSGTGGWEQYF,TGCAGTGCTACCTCCGGGACAGGGGGATGGGAGCAGTACTTC,TRBD1,14,TRBV20-1,many,TRBJ2-7
CASSMPGANEQFF,TGTGCCAGTAGTATGCCAGGGGCCAATGAGCAGTTCTTC,-,13,TRBV19,many,TRBJ2-1
CASSLWTGPTSTDTQYF,TGTGCCAGCAGCCTTTGGACAGGGCCGACTAGCACAGATACGCAGTATTTT,TRBD1,17,TRBV7-9,-,TRBJ2-3
CASSSLRLGLTPGANVLTF,TGTGCCAGCAGCTCGCTCCGACTAGGCCTCACCCCTGGGGCCAACGTCCTGACTTTC,-,19,TRBV7-8,many,TRBJ2-6
CASSLTSSGANVLTF,TGCGCCAGCAGCTTGACCTCATCTGGGGCCAACGTCCTGACTTTC,-,15,TRBV5-1,many,TRBJ2-6
CASISENLYSNQPQHF,TGTGCCAGCATATCAGAAAACCTATATAGCAATCAGCCCCAGCATTTT,-,16,TRBV6-1,-,TRBJ1-5
CAISESDGTDTQYF,TGTGCCATCAGTGAATCTGACGGCACAGATACGCAGTATTTT,-,14,TRBV10-3,many,TRBJ2-3
CASSSRLGGFNEQFF,TGCGCCAGCAGCTCCCGACTAGGTGGGTTCAATGAGCAGTTCTTC,-,15,TRBV5-1,many,TRBJ2-1
CASSQGSFTDTQYF,TGCGCCAGCAGCCAAGGGTCTTTCACAGATACGCAGTATTTT,-,14,TRBV4-1,many,TRBJ2-3
CSARVQTGSSQTQYF,TGCAGTGCTAGAGTCCAAACAGGGAGCTCGCAGACCCAGTACTTC,-,15,TRBV20-1,many,TRBJ2-5
CASSRGGQLAKNIQYF,TGTGCCAGCAGCCGAGGGGGACAGCTAGCCAAAAACATTCAGTACTTC,TRBD1,16,TRBV3-1,few,TRBJ2-4
CASSSEGQGKKNIQYF,TGTGCCAGCAGTTCCGAGGGACAGGGGAAGAAAAACATTCAGTACTTC,TRBD1,16,TRBV28,many,TRBJ2-4
CASSKIPGLAGDNEQFF,TGTGCCAGCAGTAAGATTCCGGGACTAGCGGGGGACAATGAGCAGTTCTTC,TRBD2,17,TRBV14,-,TRBJ2-1
CASSRNGGGQLAQYF,TGTGCCAGCAGCCGGAACGGGGGGGGCCAACTTGCGCAGTATTTT,TRBD2,15,TRBV3-1,few,TRBJ2-3
CASSLYPSSGELFF,TGCGCCAGCAGCCTTTACCCTTCTTCCGGGGAGCTGTTTTTT,-,14,TRBV5-1,many,TRBJ2-2
CSARDEGRGPNNEQFF,TGCAGTGCTAGAGATGAGGGGCGGGGGCCAAACAATGAGCAGTTCTTC,-,16,TRBV20-1,many,TRBJ2-1
CAISQRGERTDTQYF,TGTGCCATCAGCCAGCGGGGGGAACGCACAGATACGCAGTATTTT,TRBD2,15,TRBV10-3,many,TRBJ2-3